Presented here are 21 T cell receptor beta chains from one specimen sequenced in a study of cytomegalovirus exposure and HLA in healthy donors. Sequencing used immunoSEQ multiplex PCR; TCRdb keeps in-frame clones, though not all of them. The sample contains roughly 300,000 clones, around 90% of which appear only once. Sequenced sample: PBMCs. These receptors came from a woman between 25 and 40 years old in good health and CMV-seropositive.

J is TRBJ2-3 and V is TRBV9, with D possibly called TRBD1 or TRBD2 (5 bases each). The germline gives CDR1 SGDLS, CDR2 YYNGEE. The CDR3 covers 14 residues. Trimming cost V 3 bases and J 3 bases, with 11 bases left between them. The CDR3 reads CASSDRDGTDTQYF. DNA for the CDR3: TGTGCCAGCAGCGACCGGGACGGAACAGATACGCAGTATTTT. The entire variable domain, with the rest obtained from reference TRBV9 and TRBJ2-3, is as follows: DSGVTQTPKHLITATGQRVTLRCSPRSGDLSVYWYQQSLDQGLQFLIQYYNGEERAKGNILERFSAQQFPDLHSELNLSSLELGDSALYFCASSDRDGTDTQYFGPGTRLTVL.

The chain employs TRBV5-1 and TRBJ2-1; 10 nucleotides match TRBD1. V lost 4 bases to trimming and J lost 8 bases; unmatched junction nucleotides: 6. Germline assignment: CDR1 SGHRS and CDR2 YFSETQ. The CDR3 consists of 14 residues. The CDR3 DNA is TGCGCCAGCAGCCGGGGACAGGGGTGGGATGAGCAGTTCTTC. Its translation is CASSRGQGWDEQFF. The full variable domain, with the rest looked up from reference TRBV5-1 and TRBJ2-1, is KAGVTQTPRYLIKTRGQQVTLSCSPISGHRSVSWYQQTPGQGLQFLFEYFSETQRNKGNFPGRFSGRQFSNSRSEMNVSTLELGDSALYLCASSRGQGWDEQFFGPGTRLTVL.

This chain uses TRBV28 with TRBJ2-7; D gene ambiguous. The CDR3 covers 11 residues. Germline V lookup: CDR1 MDHEN, CDR2 SYDVKM. With 3 bases removed from V and 5 bases from J, the gap between germline ends came to 5 bases. The CDR3 sequence is CASSFWNEQYF. For the CDR3, the DNA is TGTGCCAGCAGTTTTTGGAACGAGCAGTACTTC.

The table lists this clone with a count of one. CDR3 loop: CASSSRGRDTEAFF. DNA for the CDR3: TGTGCCAGCAGCTCAAGGGGGCGCGACACTGAAGCTTTCTTT. The gene calls are TRBV7-6 and TRBJ1-1, with 7 nucleotides matching TRBD1. J gave up 3 bases and V 4 bases, and 5 bases lay outside the gene matches. CDR3 length: 14 amino acids. CDR1 and CDR2 (germline): SGHVS, FNYEAQ.

V usage is TRBV28 and J usage is TRBJ1-5; D gene unclear. Trimming shortened V by 1 base and J by 10 bases, and 8 bases separated the two germline ends. This CDR3 has 12 amino acids. Germline assignment: CDR1 MDHEN and CDR2 SYDVKM. Here the CDR3 reads CASSLLVGPQHF. DNA for the CDR3: TGTGCCAGCAGTTTATTGGTAGGCCCCCAGCATTTT.

The rearrangement uses TRBV2 and TRBJ2-2; 10 bases map to TRBD2. Trimming at V came to 2 bases and at J to 5 bases, leaving 11 bases not matched to a gene. This CDR3 region has 18 residues. CDR1 and CDR2 (germline): SNHLY, FYNNEI. The CDR3 here is CASSEIGLAGVQTGELFF. Written as DNA, the CDR3 is TGTGCCAGCAGTGAAATTGGGCTAGCGGGAGTTCAAACCGGGGAGCTGTTTTTT.

The chain couples TRBV5-4 to TRBJ2-1, with D perhaps being TRBD1 or TRBD2 (5 bases each). Germline-derived CDR1 and CDR2 are SGHNT and YYREEE (reference sequence). The CDR3 has 12 amino acids. With 2 bases removed from V and 9 bases from J, the gap between germline ends came to 9 bases. This chain's CDR3 is CASSFGTAEQFF. CDR3 coding DNA: TGTGCCAGCAGCTTCGGGACGGCTGAGCAGTTCTTC.

The chain combines TRBV28 with TRBJ2-1, with TRBD2 identical over 9 bases. The CDR3 covers 14 residues. From germline, CDR1 is MDHEN and CDR2 SYDVKM. The V and J ends lost 6 bases and 5 bases, in that order; junction bases with no gene match: 5. In nucleotides, the CDR3 is TGTGCCAGCAGGGAGGCGGGAGGGGACAATGAGCAGTTCTTC. Residues: CASREAGGDNEQFF.

This sequence joins TRBV30 and TRBJ2-3; 9 nucleotides agree with TRBD2. The CDR3 covers 15 residues. V gave up 0 bases and J gave up 1 base; unmatched junction bases: 2. Germline V CDR1 and CDR2: GTSNPN, SVGIG (reference sequence). In DNA, the CDR3 is TGTGCCTGGAGTGTAAAGCGGGGGGGCACAGATACGCAGTATTTT. Its protein is CAWSVKRGGTDTQYF.

The chain has TRBV6-6 and TRBJ2-3, with TRBD2 matching 9 bases. This CDR3 spans 16 amino acids. V gave up 7 bases and J gave up 1 base; unmatched junction bases: 9. Germline loops: CDR1 MNHNY, CDR2 SVGAGI (reference sequence). The CDR3 sequence is CASTLLPSGGTDTQYF. CDR3 DNA: TGTGCCAGCACCTTACTGCCTAGCGGGGGCACAGATACGCAGTATTTT.

This clone was seen a single time. This chain uses TRBV18 with TRBJ1-2; 10 bases map to TRBD1. V trimming: 3 bases; J trimming: 2 bases; junction bases outside the gene matches: 0. Germline V gene lookup returns CDR1 KGHSH and CDR2 LQKENI. CDR3 length equals 14 residues. The CDR3 nucleotides read TGTGCCAGCTCACCGGGACAGGGGAACTATGGCTACACCTTC. Residues: CASSPGQGNYGYTF.

This clone has only one observation. The V call is TRBV9, the J call TRBJ2-1, with 10 bases aligning to TRBD2. The CDR3 runs to 17 residues. Germline V gene lookup returns CDR1 SGDLS and CDR2 YYNGEE. The V and J ends lost 3 bases and 4 bases, in that order; junction bases with no gene match: 10. The CDR3 sequence is CASSAVRGTSEYNEQFF. In DNA form, the CDR3 reads TGTGCCAGCAGCGCGGTAAGGGGGACTAGCGAATACAATGAGCAGTTCTTC.

This chain uses TRBV5-6 with TRBJ1-3; 9 bases map to TRBD1. Per germline, CDR1 SGHDT and CDR2 YYEEEE. The CDR3 covers 16 residues. Trimming removed 6 bases from V and 1 base from J; junction bases left unmatched: 8. DNA of the CDR3: TGTGCCAGCACCCTGGACAGGGGATTTTCTGGAAACACCATATATTTT. Translating it yields CASTLDRGFSGNTIYF.

A few counts support this clone. The V call is TRBV6-5, the J call TRBJ1-6; D call uncertain. CDR3 length equals 15 residues. Trimming took off 0 bases at V and 8 bases at J, with 11 bases between the two ends. Germline CDR1 reads MNHEY; CDR2 reads SVGAGI. This chain's CDR3 is CASSYSYGTDSPLHF. The CDR3 bases are TGTGCCAGCAGTTACTCGTATGGAACAGATTCACCCCTCCACTTT.

CDR3 in DNA: TGCGCCAGCAGCTTGTCGTCCAGTCAAGAGACCCAGTACTTC. This encodes CASSLSSSQETQYF. The chain uses TRBV5-1 and TRBJ2-5; D not certain. Trimming took off 1 base at V and 2 bases at J, with 9 bases between the two ends. Germline lookup yields CDR1 SGHRS and CDR2 YFSETQ. This CDR3 has 14 amino acids.

This sequence joins TRBV5-4 and TRBJ2-2; TRBD2 aligns across 12 bases. The CDR3 has 17 residues. Germline V lookup: CDR1 SGHNT, CDR2 YYREEE (reference sequence). Trimming took 0 bases from V and 7 from J; bases not matched to a gene: 7. The CDR3 protein is CASSLELAGGPNGELFF. CDR3 DNA sequence: TGTGCCAGCAGCTTGGAGCTAGCGGGAGGGCCTAACGGGGAGCTGTTTTTT.

The chain employs TRBV28 and TRBJ2-5; 9 bases map to TRBD2. With 3 bases clipped from V and 5 bases from J, the junction kept 10 bases outside the gene matches. The CDR3 is 16 amino acids. Per germline, CDR1 MDHEN and CDR2 SYDVKM. The CDR3 spells CASSFTRGGARETQYF. In nucleotides, the CDR3 is TGTGCCAGCAGTTTTACCCGCGGGGGGGCCAGGGAGACCCAGTACTTC.

The chain combines TRBV5-1 with TRBJ2-1; 8 bases agree with TRBD2. The J segment lost 4 bases and the V segment lost 0 bases, leaving 6 bases of the junction unmatched. CDR3 length: 16 residues. In germline, CDR1 is SGHRS, CDR2 YFSETQ. The CDR3 spells CASSLEERGNYNEQFF. Written as DNA, the CDR3 is TGCGCCAGCAGCTTGGAAGAGCGGGGGAATTACAATGAGCAGTTCTTC. The variable domain in full, with the rest retrieved from reference TRBV5-1 and TRBJ2-1, is KAGVTQTPRYLIKTRGQQVTLSCSPISGHRSVSWYQQTPGQGLQFLFEYFSETQRNKGNFPGRFSGRQFSNSRSEMNVSTLELGDSALYLCASSLEERGNYNEQFFGPGTRLTVL.

The rearrangement links TRBV28 to TRBJ1-5; no reliable D call. Germline V CDR1 and CDR2: MDHEN, SYDVKM. Between the trimmed V and J ends, which lost 7 bases and 2 bases, there was a span of 15 bases. The CDR3 is 15 residues long. The CDR3 sequence is CASTAKGRGNQPQHF. The CDR3, as DNA: TGTGCCAGCACGGCGAAGGGTCGTGGCAATCAGCCCCAGCATTTT. The complete variable domain, with remaining parts taken from reference TRBV28 and TRBJ1-5, reads DVKVTQSSRYLVKRTGEKVFLECVQDMDHENMFWYRQDPGLGLRLIYFSYDVKMKEKGDIPEGYSVSREKKERFSLILESASTNQTSMYLCASTAKGRGNQPQHFGDGTRLSIL.

The J gene is TRBJ2-2, the V gene TRBV2; D tentatively fits TRBD1 or TRBD2 (5 bases each). Looked up from germline, CDR1 is SNHLY and CDR2 is FYNNEI. V gave up 6 bases and J gave up 1 base, with 15 bases separating them. The CDR3 totals 16 residues. The CDR3 sequence: CASRSLGVQNTGELFF. As DNA, the CDR3 is TGTGCCAGCAGGTCTTTGGGGGTCCAGAACACCGGGGAGCTGTTTTTT. The variable domain in full, with the rest retrieved from reference TRBV2 and TRBJ2-2, is EPEVTQTPSHQVTQMGQEVILRCVPISNHLYFYWYRQILGQKVEFLVSFYNNEISEKSEIFDDQFSVERPDGSNFTLKIRSTKLEDSAMYFCASRSLGVQNTGELFFGEGSRLTVL.

This sequence joins TRBV27 and TRBJ1-4; TRBD1 matches at 8 bases. V lost 6 bases, J lost 7 bases, and 16 bases stayed unmatched. Germline loops: CDR1 MNHEY, CDR2 SMNVEV (reference sequence). The CDR3 runs 17 residues. CDR3 sequence reads: CASRQTRPQGASEKLFF. The CDR3 DNA reads as TGTGCCAGCAGACAGACTCGGCCCCAGGGGGCGTCTGAAAAACTGTTTTTT.